Detailed here is one T cell receptor beta chain. Antigen specificity is unknown. This entry is derived from a study of CD8 T cells in ankylosing spondylitis. General study findings and limits: Typical of ankylosing spondylitis blood, it appeared, was a TCR beta motif of fewer than 10 highly homologous variants.

For TCR beta, libraries came from quantitative 5'-RACE with molecular barcodes. TCRdb independently ran MiXCR on the 5' RACE reads; one entry per CDR3 protein. The sample consists of roughly 30,000 distinct CDR3 sequences, about 30% of them appearing once. This CDR3 is built from 15 residues. Germline V CDR1 and CDR2: MGHDK, SYGVNS. V dropped 1 base and J dropped 3 bases, with 9 bases sitting between them. The source of this sequence is a male donor with ankylosing spondylitis. The rearrangement links TRBV25-1 to TRBJ2-2; TRBD1 is a possible D gene (6 bases). The specimen was synovial fluid, either unsorted or a sorted T cell fraction (not recorded which). The CDR3 DNA reads as TGTGCCAGCAGTGAATCGGACAGAGACACCGGGGAGCTGTTTTTT. This gives the protein CASSESDRDTGELFF. The entire variable domain, with the rest obtained from reference TRBV25-1 and TRBJ2-2, is as follows: EADIYQTPRYLVIGTGKKITLECSQTMGHDKMYWYQQDPGMELHLIHYSYGVNSTEKGDLSSESTVSRIRTEHFPLTLESARPSHTSQYLCASSESDRDTGELFFGEGSRLTVL.